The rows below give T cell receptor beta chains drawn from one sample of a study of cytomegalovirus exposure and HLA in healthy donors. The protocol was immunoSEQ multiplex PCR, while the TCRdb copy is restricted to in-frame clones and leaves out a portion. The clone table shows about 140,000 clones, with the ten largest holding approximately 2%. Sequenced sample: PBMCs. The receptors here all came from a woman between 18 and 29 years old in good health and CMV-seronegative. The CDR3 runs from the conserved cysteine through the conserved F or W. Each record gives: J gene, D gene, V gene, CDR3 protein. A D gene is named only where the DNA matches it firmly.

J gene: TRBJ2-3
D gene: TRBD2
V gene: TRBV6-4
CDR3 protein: CANGTSGSSDTQYF

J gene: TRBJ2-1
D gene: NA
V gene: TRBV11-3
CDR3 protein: CASSATREQFF

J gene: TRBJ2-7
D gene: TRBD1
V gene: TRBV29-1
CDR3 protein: CSVHGQGATYEQYF

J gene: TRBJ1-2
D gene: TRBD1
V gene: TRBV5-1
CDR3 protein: CASSLGQGSYGYTF

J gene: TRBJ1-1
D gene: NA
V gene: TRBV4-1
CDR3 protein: CASSQQRKGDSEAFF

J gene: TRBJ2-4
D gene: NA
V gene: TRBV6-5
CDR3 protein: CASSYSVWLAKNIQYF

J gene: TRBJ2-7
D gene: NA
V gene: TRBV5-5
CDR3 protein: CASSLAPSGTYEQYF

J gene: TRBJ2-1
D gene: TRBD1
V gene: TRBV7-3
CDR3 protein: CASSLRQGGNEQFF

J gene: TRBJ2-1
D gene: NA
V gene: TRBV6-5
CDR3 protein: CASSYSTVGVNEQFF

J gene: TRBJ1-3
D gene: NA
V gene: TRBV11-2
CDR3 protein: CASSLSGERSGNTIYF

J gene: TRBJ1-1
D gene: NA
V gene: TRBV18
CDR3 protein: CASSPVTGTNTEAFF

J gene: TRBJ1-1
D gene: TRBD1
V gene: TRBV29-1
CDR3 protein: CSAGQGHTEAFF

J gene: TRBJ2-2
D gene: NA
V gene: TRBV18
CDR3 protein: CASSWGQNTGELFF

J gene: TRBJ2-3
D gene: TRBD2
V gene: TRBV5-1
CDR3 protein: CASSLEGRLAGGPDTQYF

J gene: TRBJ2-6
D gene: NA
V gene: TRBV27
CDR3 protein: CASSLYQGSGANVLTF

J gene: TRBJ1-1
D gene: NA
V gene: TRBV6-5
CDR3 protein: CASSYDWNTEAFF

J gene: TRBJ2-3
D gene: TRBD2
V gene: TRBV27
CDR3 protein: CASSLKTSGGSTDTQYF

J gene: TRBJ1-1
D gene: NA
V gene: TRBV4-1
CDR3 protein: CASGPRLRERGDTEAFF

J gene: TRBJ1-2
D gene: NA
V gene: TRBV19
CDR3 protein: CASSFQGQGYTF

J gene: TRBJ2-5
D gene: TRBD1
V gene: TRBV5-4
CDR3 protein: CASSSRDRGETQYF

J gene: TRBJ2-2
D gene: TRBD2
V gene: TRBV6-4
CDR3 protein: CASSELAGDTGELFF

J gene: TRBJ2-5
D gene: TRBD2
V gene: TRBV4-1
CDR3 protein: CASSQGSGGQETQYF

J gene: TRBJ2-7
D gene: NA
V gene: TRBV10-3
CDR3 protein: CAISPTDRGREQYF

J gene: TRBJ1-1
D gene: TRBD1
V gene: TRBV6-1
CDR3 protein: CASHRGNTEAFF

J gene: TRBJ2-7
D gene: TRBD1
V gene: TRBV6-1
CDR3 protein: CASSRDRPEQYF

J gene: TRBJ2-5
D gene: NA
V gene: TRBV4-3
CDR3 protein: CASSQDTGVWETQYF

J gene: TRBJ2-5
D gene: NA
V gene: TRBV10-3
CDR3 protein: CAISERSYQETQYF

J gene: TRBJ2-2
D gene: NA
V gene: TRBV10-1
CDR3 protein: CASAGGTNTGELFF

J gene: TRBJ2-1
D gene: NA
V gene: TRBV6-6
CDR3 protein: CATTLRAYNEQFF

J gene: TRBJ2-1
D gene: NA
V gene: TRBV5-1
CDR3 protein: CASSPLQGPSYNEQFF

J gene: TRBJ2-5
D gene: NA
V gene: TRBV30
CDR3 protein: CAWSEQGYQETQYF

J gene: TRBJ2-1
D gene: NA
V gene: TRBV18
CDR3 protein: CASSPLGLGQGEQFF

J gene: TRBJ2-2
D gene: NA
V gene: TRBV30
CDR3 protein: CAWTRRGTGELFF

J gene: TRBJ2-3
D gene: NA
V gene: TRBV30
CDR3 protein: CAWSVTPDTQYF

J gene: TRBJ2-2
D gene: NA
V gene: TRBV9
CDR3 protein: CASSVAGTGELFF

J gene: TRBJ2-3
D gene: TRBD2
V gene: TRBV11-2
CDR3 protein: CASSLRREGGYSTDTQYF

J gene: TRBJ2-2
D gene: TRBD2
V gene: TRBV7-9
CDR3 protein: CASTKFSGSNTGELFF

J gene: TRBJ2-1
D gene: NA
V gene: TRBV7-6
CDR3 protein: CASSLGNGESYNEQFF

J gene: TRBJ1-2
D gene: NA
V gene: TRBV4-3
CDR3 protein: CASSQDSGRGYGYTF

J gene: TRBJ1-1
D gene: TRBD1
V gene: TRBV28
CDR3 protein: CASSRTTGQTEAFF

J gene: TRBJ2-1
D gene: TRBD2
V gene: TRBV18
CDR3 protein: CASSPVVGTSENNEQFF

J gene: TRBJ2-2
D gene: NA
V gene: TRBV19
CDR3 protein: CASQQAGELFF

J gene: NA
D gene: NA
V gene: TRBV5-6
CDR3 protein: CASSSLERYEQYF

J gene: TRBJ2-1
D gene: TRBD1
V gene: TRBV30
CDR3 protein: CAWETGGGRGQFF

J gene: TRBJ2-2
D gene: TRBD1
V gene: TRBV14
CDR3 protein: CASSQATGRNTGELFF

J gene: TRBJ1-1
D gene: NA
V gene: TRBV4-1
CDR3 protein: CASSQDGAATEAFF

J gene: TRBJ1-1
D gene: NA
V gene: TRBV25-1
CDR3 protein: CATSRGLLNTEAFF

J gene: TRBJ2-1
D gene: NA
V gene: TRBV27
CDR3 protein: CASSLQGNEQFF